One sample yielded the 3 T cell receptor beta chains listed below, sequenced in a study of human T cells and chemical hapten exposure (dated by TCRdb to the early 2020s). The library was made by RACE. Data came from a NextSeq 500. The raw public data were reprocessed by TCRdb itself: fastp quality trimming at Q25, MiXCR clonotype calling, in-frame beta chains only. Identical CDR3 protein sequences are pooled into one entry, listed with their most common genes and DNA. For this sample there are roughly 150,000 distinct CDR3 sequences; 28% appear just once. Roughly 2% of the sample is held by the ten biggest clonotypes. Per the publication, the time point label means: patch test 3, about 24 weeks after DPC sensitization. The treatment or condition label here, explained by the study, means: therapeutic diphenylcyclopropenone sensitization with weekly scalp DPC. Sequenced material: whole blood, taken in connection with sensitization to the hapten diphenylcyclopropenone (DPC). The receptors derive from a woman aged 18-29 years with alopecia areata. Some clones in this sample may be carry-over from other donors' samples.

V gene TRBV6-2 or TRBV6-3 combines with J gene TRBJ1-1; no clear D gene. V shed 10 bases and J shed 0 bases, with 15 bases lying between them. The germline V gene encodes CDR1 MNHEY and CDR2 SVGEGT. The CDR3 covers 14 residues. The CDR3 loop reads CATLGWHLNTEAFF. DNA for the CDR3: TGTGCCACCCTTGGGTGGCACTTGAACACTGAAGCTTTCTTT.

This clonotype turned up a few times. The CDR3 nucleotides read TGTGCCAGCAGCCCCCCGGATAATGAGCAGTTCTTC. Translated: CASSPPDNEQFF. The gene calls are TRBV9 and TRBJ2-1; unclear D gene. The CDR3 contains 12 residues. CDR1 SGDLS and CDR2 YYNGEE come from the germline V gene. V lost 4 bases, J lost 7 bases, and 9 bases lay in between.

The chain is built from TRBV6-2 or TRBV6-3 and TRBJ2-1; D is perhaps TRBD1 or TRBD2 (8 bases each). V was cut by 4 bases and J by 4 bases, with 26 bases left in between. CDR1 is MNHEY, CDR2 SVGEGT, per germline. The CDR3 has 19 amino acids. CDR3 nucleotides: TGTGCCAGCAGTTTTTCCGGACAGGGTAGACTAGCGAGGTACAATGAGCAGTTCTTC. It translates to CASSFSGQGRLARYNEQFF.